This T cell receptor (beta chain) was found in a study of T-cell memory formation after mild COVID-19. MiXCR was run by TCRdb on the 5' RACE reads, yielding one entry per CDR3 protein. Here the sample spans just over 60,000 distinct CDR3 sequences, about 10% being singletons. This clonotype was detected a few times. Trimming took 4 bases from V and 6 from J; bases not matched to a gene: 3. The CDR3 consists of 14 residues. The germline V gene has CDR1 SGHRS and CDR2 YFSETQ. This chain links TRBV5-1 with TRBJ2-3; 12 positions agree with TRBD2. The specimen was PBMCs or a T cell subset sorted from them (not recorded which). This sequence was found in a man aged 18-30 years who had mild COVID-19 (a few samples of this study predate the infection). Cell type and time point are not known. CDR3 in amino acids: CASSPGLAGDTQYF. The CDR3, as DNA: TGCGCCAGCAGCCCGGGACTAGCGGGCGATACGCAGTATTTT.